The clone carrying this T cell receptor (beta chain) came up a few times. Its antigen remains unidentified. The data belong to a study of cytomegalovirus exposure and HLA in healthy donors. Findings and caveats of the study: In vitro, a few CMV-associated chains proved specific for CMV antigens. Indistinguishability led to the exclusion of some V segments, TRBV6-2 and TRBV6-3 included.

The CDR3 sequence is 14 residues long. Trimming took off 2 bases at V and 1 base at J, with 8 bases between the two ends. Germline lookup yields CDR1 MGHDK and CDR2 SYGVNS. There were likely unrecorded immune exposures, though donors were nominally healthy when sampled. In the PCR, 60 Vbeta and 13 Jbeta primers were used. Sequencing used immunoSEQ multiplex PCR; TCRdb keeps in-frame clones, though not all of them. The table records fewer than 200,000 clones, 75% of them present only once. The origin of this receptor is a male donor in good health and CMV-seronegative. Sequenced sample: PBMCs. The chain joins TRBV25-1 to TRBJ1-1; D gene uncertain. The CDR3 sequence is CASSERNRNTEAFF. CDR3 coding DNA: TGTGCCAGCAGTGAAAGGAACAGGAACACTGAAGCTTTCTTT.